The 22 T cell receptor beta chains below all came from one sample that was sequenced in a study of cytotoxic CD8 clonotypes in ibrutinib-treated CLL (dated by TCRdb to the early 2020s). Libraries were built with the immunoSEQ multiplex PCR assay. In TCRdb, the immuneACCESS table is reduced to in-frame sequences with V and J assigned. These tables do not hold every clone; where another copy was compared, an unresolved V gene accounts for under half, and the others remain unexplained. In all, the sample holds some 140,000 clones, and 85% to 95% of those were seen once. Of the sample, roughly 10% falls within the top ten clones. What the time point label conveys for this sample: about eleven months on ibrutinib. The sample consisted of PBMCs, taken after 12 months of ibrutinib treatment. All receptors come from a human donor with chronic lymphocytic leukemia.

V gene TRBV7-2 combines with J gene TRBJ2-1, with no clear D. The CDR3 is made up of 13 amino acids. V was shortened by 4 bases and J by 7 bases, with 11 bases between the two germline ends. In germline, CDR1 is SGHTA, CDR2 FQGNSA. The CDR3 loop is CASSSGFTNEQFF. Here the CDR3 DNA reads TGTGCCAGCAGCTCCGGATTCACTAATGAGCAGTTCTTC.

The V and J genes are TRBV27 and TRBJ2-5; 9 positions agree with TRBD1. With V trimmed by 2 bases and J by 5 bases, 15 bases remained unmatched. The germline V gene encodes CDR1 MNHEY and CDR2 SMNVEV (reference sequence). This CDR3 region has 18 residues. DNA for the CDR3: TGTGCCAGCAGTTTAGTCGGGACAGGGTGGTTTTTTGGGGAGACCCAGTACTTC. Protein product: CASSLVGTGWFFGETQYF.

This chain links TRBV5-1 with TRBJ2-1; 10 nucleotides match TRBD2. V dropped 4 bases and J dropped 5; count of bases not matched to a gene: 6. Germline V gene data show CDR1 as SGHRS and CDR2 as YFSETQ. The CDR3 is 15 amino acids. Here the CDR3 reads CASSNGLAVNNEQFF. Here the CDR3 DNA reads TGCGCCAGCAGCAATGGACTAGCGGTCAACAATGAGCAGTTCTTC.

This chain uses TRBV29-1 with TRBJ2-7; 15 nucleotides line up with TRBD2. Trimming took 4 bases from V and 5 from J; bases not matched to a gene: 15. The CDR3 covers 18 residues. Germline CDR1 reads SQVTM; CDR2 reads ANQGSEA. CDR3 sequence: CSVGLPGTSGRPGDEQYF. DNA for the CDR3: TGCAGCGTTGGACTACCTGGGACTAGCGGGAGGCCCGGAGACGAGCAGTACTTC.

In DNA form, the CDR3 reads TGCGCCAGCAGTGAGGGACTAGCGGGGACGATGTACGAGCAGTACTTC. It encodes CASSEGLAGTMYEQYF. This chain connects TRBV10-2 to TRBJ2-7; 12 bases map to TRBD2. J lost 4 bases, V lost 2 bases, and 6 bases had no gene match. CDR3 size: 16 residues. From germline, CDR1 is WSHSY and CDR2 SAAADI.

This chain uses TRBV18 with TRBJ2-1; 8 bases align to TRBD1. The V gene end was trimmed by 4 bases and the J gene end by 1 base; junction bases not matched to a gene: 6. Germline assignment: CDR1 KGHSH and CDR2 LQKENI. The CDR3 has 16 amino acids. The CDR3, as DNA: TGTGCCAGCTCACAGTACAGGGGGGAGTCCTACAATGAGCAGTTCTTC. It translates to CASSQYRGESYNEQFF.

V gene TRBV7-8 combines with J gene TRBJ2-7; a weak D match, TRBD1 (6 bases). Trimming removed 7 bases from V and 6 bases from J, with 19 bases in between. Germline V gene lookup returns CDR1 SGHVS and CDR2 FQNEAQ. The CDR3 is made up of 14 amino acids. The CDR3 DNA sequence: TGTGCCAGCACCGAGGACAGCGTAGGCCGCGAGCAGTACTTC. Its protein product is CASTEDSVGREQYF.

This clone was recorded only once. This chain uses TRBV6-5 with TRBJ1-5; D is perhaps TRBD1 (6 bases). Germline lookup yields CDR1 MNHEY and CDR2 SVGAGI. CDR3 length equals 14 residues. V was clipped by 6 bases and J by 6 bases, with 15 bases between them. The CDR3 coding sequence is TGTGCCAGCAGCCTACGGGGGGGCGGTCAGCCCCAGCATTTT. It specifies CASSLRGGGQPQHF.

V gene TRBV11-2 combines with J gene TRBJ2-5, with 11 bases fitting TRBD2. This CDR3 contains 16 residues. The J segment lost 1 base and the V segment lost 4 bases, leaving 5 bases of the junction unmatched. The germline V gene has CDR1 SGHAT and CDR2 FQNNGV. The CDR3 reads CASSSLAGGIQETQYF. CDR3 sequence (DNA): TGTGCCAGCAGCTCGTTAGCGGGAGGGATCCAAGAGACCCAGTACTTC.

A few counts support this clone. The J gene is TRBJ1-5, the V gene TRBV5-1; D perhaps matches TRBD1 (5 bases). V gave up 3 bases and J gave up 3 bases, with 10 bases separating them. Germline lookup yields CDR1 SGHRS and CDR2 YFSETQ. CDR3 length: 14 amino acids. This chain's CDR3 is CASSWGTDNQPQHF. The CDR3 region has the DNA TGCGCCAGCAGCTGGGGGACGGACAATCAGCCCCAGCATTTT.

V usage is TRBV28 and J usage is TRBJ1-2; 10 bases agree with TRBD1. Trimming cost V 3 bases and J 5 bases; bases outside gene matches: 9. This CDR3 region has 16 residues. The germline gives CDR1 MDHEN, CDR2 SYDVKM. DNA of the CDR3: TGTGCCAGCAGTTTCCCGATAGGACAGGGGGGATATGGCTACACCTTC. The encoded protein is CASSFPIGQGGYGYTF.

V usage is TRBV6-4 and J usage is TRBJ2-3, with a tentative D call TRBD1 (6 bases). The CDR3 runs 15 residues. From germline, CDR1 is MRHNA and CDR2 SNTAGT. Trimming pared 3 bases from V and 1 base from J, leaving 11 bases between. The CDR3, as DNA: TGTGCCAGCAGTGATCAGGGGTCGGGCACAGATACGCAGTATTTT. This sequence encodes CASSDQGSGTDTQYF.

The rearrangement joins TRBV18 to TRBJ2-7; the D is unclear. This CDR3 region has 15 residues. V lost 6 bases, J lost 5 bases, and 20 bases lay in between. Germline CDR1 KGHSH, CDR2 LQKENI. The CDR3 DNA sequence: TGTGCCAGCTCCCTGAATCGGCTTCCTGTAGACGAGCAGTACTTC. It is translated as CASSLNRLPVDEQYF.

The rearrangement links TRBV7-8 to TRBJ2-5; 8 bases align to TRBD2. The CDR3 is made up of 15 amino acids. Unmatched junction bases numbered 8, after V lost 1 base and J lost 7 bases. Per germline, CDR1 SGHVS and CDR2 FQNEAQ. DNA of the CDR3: TGTGCCAGCAGCTTAGAGCCCGGGAGGGCATTGACCCAGTACTTC. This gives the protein CASSLEPGRALTQYF. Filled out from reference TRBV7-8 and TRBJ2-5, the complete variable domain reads GAGVSQSPRYKVAKRGQDVALRCDPISGHVSLFWYQQALGQGPEFLTYFQNEAQLDKSGLPSDRFFAERPEGSVSTLKIQRTQQEDSAVYLCASSLEPGRALTQYFGPGTRLLVL.

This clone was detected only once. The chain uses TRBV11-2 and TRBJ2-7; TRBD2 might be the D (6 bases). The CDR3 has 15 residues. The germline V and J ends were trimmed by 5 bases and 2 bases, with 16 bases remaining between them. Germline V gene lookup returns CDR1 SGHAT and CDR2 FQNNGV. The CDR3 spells CASSIRLETTYEQYF. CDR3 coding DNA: TGTGCCAGCAGCATTAGACTAGAAACTACCTACGAGCAGTACTTC.

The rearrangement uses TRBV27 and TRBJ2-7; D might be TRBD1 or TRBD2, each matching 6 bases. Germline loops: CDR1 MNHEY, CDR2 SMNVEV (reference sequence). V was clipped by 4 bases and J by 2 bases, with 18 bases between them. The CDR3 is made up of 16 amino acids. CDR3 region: CASSSTGGGKAYEQYF. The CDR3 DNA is TGTGCCAGCAGTTCGACTGGAGGGGGAAAAGCCTACGAGCAGTACTTC.

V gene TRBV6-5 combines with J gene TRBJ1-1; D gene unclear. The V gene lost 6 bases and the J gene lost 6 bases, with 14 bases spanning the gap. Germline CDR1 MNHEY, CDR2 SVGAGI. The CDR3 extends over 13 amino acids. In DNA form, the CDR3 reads TGTGCCAGCAGAACCCCTCGGGCGGCTGAAGCTTTCTTT. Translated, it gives CASRTPRAAEAFF.

The CDR3 nucleotides read TGTGCCAGCATTGGAGGGGGCCTTGTCTATGGCTACACCTTC. This encodes CASIGGGLVYGYTF. The J gene is TRBJ1-2, the V gene TRBV28; 7 nucleotides agree with TRBD1. The length of the CDR3 is 14 residues. CDR1 MDHEN and CDR2 SYDVKM come from the germline V gene. V dropped 7 bases and J dropped 4; count of bases not matched to a gene: 9.

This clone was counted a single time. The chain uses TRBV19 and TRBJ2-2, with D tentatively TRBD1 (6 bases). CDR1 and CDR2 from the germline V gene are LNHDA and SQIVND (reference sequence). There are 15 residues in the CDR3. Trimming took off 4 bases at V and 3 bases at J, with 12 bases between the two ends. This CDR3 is CASSKRTAYTGELFF. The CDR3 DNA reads TGTGCCAGTAGTAAGAGGACAGCCTACACCGGGGAGCTGTTTTTT.

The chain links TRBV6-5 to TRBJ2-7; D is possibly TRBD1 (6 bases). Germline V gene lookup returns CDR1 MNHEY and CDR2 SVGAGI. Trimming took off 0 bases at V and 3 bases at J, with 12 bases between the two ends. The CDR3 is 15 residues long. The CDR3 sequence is CASSYSPGAHYEQYF. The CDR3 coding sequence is TGTGCCAGCAGTTACTCTCCAGGGGCCCACTACGAGCAGTACTTC.

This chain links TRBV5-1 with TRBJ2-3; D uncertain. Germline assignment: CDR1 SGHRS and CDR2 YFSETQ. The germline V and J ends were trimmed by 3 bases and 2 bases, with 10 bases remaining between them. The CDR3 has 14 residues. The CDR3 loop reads CASSWAEFTDTQYF. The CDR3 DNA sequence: TGCGCCAGCAGCTGGGCAGAGTTCACAGATACGCAGTATTTT.

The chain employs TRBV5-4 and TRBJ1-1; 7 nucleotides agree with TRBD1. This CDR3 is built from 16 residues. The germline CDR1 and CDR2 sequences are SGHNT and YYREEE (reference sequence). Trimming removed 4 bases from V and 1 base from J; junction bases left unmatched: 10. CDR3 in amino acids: CASSPTVGQANTEAFF. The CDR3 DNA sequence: TGTGCCAGCAGCCCTACAGTTGGACAGGCGAACACTGAAGCTTTCTTT.